This entry describes one T cell receptor (beta chain). Amplification used 60 Vbeta primers and 13 Jbeta primers. The method was immunoSEQ multiplex PCR; TCRdb's version includes in-frame clones alone and lacks a portion of them. The sample includes fewer than 200,000 clones, roughly a tenth seen only once; the top ten take 1% to 1.5%. The source of the sample is a study of cytomegalovirus exposure and HLA in healthy donors. V gave up 2 bases and J gave up 8 bases, with 18 bases separating them. CDR3 length: 16 residues. Per the germline V gene, CDR1 is SGHTA and CDR2 is FQGNSA. This receptor was taken from a woman aged 25 to 45 in good health and CMV-seropositive. The genes are TRBV7-2 and TRBJ1-4; D may be TRBD1 (5 bases). Sequenced input: PBMCs. CDR3 sequence (DNA): TGTGCCAGCAGCTTATACGCATTAAGGGGAGGGGAAAAACTGTTTTTT. Amino acid sequence: CASSLYALRGGEKLFF. The full variable domain, rest sourced from reference TRBV7-2 and TRBJ1-4, is GAGVSQSPSNKVTEKGKDVELRCDPISGHTALYWYRQSLGQGLEFLIYFQGNSAPDKSGLPSDRFSAERTGGSVSTLTIQRTQQEDSAVYLCASSLYALRGGEKLFFGSGTQLSVL.